A selection of T cell receptor beta chains follows, all from one sample in a study of cytomegalovirus exposure and HLA in healthy donors. The method was immunoSEQ multiplex PCR; TCRdb's version includes in-frame clones alone and lacks a portion of them. The sample shows a few hundred thousand clones, more than 85% of them seen only once. Material: PBMCs. These TCRs come from a man younger than 30 in good health and CMV-seropositive. CDR3s include the opening cysteine and the closing phenylalanine or tryptophan. The D gene is left open where the match is weak. Clone size appears in some rows only: once, few, many, or a class for an expanded clone.

d_call,j_call,clone_size,v_call,cdr3_nt,cdr3_aa
TRBD2,TRBJ2-5,-,TRBV5-1,TGCGCCAGCATCGGCGGGACTAGCGGGAACCAAGAGACCCAGTACTTC,CASIGGTSGNQETQYF
TRBD2,TRBJ2-7,-,TRBV9,TGTGCCAGCAGCGTAAGAGCGGGATTTGCCTACGAGCAGTACTTC,CASSVRAGFAYEQYF
-,TRBJ1-5,-,TRBV27,TGTGCCAGCAGTCGCCGGTTCAGCAATCAGCCCCAGCATTTT,CASSRRFSNQPQHF
-,TRBJ1-1,once,TRBV27,TGTGCCAGCAGCTCAGGGGTGAGACAGAACACTGAAGCTTTCTTT,CASSSGVRQNTEAFF
TRBD2,TRBJ2-2,-,TRBV5-4,TGTGCCAGCAGCGACGGGCTAGCGGGAGGGAACGGGGAGCTGTTTTTT,CASSDGLAGGNGELFF
-,TRBJ2-3,-,TRBV27,TGTGCCAGCAGTTTATTGGGGGTACGCACAGATACGCAGTATTTT,CASSLLGVRTDTQYF
-,TRBJ1-2,-,TRBV6-1,TGTGCCAGCAGTGAAGCAAGCCGGGATGGCTACACCTTC,CASSEASRDGYTF
TRBD1,TRBJ1-1,-,TRBV27,TGTGCCAGCAGTTTTTACGGACAGGGGAACACTGAAGCTTTCTTT,CASSFYGQGNTEAFF
-,TRBJ2-2,-,TRBV5-6,TGTGCCAGCAGCTTGAAGCGGGCAACTTCCACCGGGGAGCTGTTTTTT,CASSLKRATSTGELFF
TRBD1,TRBJ2-2,-,TRBV6-4,TGTGCCAGCAGTGACTTAGACAGGGGTCGGGGCACCGGGGAGCTGTTTTTT,CASSDLDRGRGTGELFF
-,TRBJ1-4,once,TRBV25-1,TGTGCCAGCAGTGAAGGGCAGGGGCGGGAAAAACTGTTTTTT,CASSEGQGREKLFF
-,TRBJ1-2,-,TRBV11-2,TGTGCCAGCAGCTTAAGGAGGGACGGCTACACCTTC,CASSLRRDGYTF
TRBD2,TRBJ2-7,-,TRBV23-1,TGCGCCTTCCATAGTTGGACTAGCGGGAGCCACGAGCAGTACTTC,CAFHSWTSGSHEQYF
TRBD2,TRBJ2-1,-,TRBV6-6,TGTGCCAGCAATCTAGCGGAAAGAGCCGGTGAGCAGTTCTTC,CASNLAERAGEQFF
-,TRBJ1-2,-,TRBV2,TGTGCCAGCAGTGAAGCGCTTGGGCCATTGAACTATGGCTACACCTTC,CASSEALGPLNYGYTF
-,TRBJ1-1,-,TRBV29-1,TGCAGCACTGTGGGGGGCACTGAAGCTTTCTTT,CSTVGGTEAFF
-,TRBJ2-1,-,TRBV7-2,TGTGCCAGCAGCTCCCTCGCGGCCCTGAGCTCCTACAATGAGCAGTTCTTC,CASSSLAALSSYNEQFF
-,TRBJ2-7,-,TRBV11-2,TGTGCCAGCAGCTTAGAGGCAGGGGGGGTCTACGAGCAGTACTTC,CASSLEAGGVYEQYF
-,TRBJ1-5,-,TRBV28,TGTGCCAGCAGTTTAGGTACTCCTCCTAAGCCCCAGCATTTT,CASSLGTPPKPQHF
-,TRBJ2-7,-,TRBV9,TGTGCCAGCAGCGTAGGCGGACATCATCCCTACGAGCAGTACTTC,CASSVGGHHPYEQYF
TRBD1,TRBJ1-5,-,TRBV28,TGTGCCAGCAGTTTAGCCCGGACAGGGGTCAGCAATCAGCCCCAGCATTTT,CASSLARTGVSNQPQHF
-,TRBJ2-7,-,TRBV5-1,TGCGCCAGCAGCGCTGAGGGCCGAACCTCCTACGAGCAGTACTTC,CASSAEGRTSYEQYF
-,TRBJ1-4,-,TRBV9,TGTGCCAGCAGCGTAGCGTTCGGGTACACGGGTGAAAAACTGTTTTTT,CASSVAFGYTGEKLFF
TRBD2,TRBJ2-1,-,TRBV11-2,TGTGCCAGCAGCTTACCGGGACTAGCGGGGGAGAAGGCACCCTTCTTC,CASSLPGLAGEKAPFF
TRBD1,TRBJ2-1,-,TRBV27,TGTGCCAGCAGCCGACCGGGACAGGGGGCGCGTGAGCAGTTCTTC,CASSRPGQGAREQFF
TRBD1,TRBJ1-2,few,TRBV7-6,TGTGCCAGCAGCTTAGCGGCAGGGGGGGCCGTCTACACCTTC,CASSLAAGGAVYTF
-,TRBJ2-3,-,TRBV7-2,TGTGCCAGCAGCTTAAGGGGGGAGGGAGCGCAGTATTTT,CASSLRGEGAQYF
TRBD1,TRBJ2-1,-,TRBV27,TGTGCCAGCAGTTCGGGACAGGCTTACAATGAGCAGTTCTTC,CASSSGQAYNEQFF
TRBD1,TRBJ1-1,once,TRBV6-5,TGTGCCAGCAGTTCCGGGACAGCGAACACTGAAGCTTTCTTT,CASSSGTANTEAFF
TRBD2,TRBJ2-1,-,TRBV5-3,TGTGCCAGAAGCTTGGGACTAGCGGGAAAAGACGAGCAGTTCTTC,CARSLGLAGKDEQFF
-,TRBJ2-7,-,TRBV6-1,TGTGCCAGCAGTTCCGACAGGTCGATTGTGGAGCAGTACTTC,CASSSDRSIVEQYF
-,TRBJ2-6,-,TRBV6-5,TGTGCCAGCAGTTATACGGACTCTGGGGCCAACGTCCTGACTTTC,CASSYTDSGANVLTF
TRBD1,TRBJ2-7,-,TRBV27,TGTGCCAGCAGCTCCCGGGACAGGGTCGGGTACGAGCAGTACTTC,CASSSRDRVGYEQYF
-,TRBJ2-7,-,TRBV28,TGTGCCAGCAGTTTTAGGGGGGTTAGGGTCCACGAGCAGTACTTC,CASSFRGVRVHEQYF
TRBD1,TRBJ1-1,once,TRBV7-2,TGTGCCAGCAGCTTTAGTGGGACAGCGAACACTGAAGCTTTCTTT,CASSFSGTANTEAFF
-,TRBJ2-7,-,TRBV30,TGTGCCTGGAGTAATCTTGGGTGGGGCGAGCAGTACTTC,CAWSNLGWGEQYF
TRBD1,TRBJ1-1,-,TRBV5-1,TGCGCCAGCAGCACCTGGACAGGGGGCACTGAAGCTTTCTTT,CASSTWTGGTEAFF
-,TRBJ1-2,-,TRBV28,TGTGCCAGCAGTTCGCCGGACGGGACTAACTATGGCTACACCTTC,CASSSPDGTNYGYTF
-,TRBJ1-4,-,TRBV30,TGTGCCTGGAGTGGGGGCTGGGCTGAAAAACTGTTTTTT,CAWSGGWAEKLFF
TRBD1,TRBJ2-7,-,TRBV14,TGTGCCAGCAGCCAAGATTCGAGCAGGGGGCTTTGGTACGAGCAGTACTTC,CASSQDSSRGLWYEQYF
-,TRBJ1-2,-,TRBV28,TGTGGCGTCGATGGCTACACCTTC,CGVDGYTF
-,TRBJ2-2,-,TRBV11-2,TGTGCCAGCAGCTTAAATCCACTAGGGACCGGGGAGCTGTTTTTT,CASSLNPLGTGELFF
-,TRBJ2-5,-,TRBV6-6,TGTGCCAGCAGTAGATGGACAACCCAAGAGACCCAGTACTTC,CASSRWTTQETQYF
-,TRBJ1-1,-,TRBV6-5,TGTGCCAGCAGTGCGACCGGGACAACGAACACTGAAGCTTTCTTT,CASSATGTTNTEAFF
TRBD1,TRBJ1-1,-,TRBV9,TGTGCCAGCAGCGACGGGGACAGGGGTAAAGCTTTCTTT,CASSDGDRGKAFF